What follows are 26 T cell receptor beta chains derived from one specimen sequenced in a study of blood T cell repertoires in COVID-19. Only in-frame clones appear in the TCRdb table, and some are missing; sequencing was by immunoSEQ multiplex PCR. The table includes over 200,000 clones, around 90% detected once. Material for sequencing was peripheral blood. These receptors all stem from a person aged 18 to 30 with COVID-19, enrolled during active disease.

The sample holds a few counts of this clone. V usage is TRBV5-5 and J usage is TRBJ1-4, with 8 bases that match TRBD1. CDR3 length: 13 amino acids. The V segment lost 4 bases and the J segment 7 bases; nucleotides outside the gene matches: 3. From germline, CDR1 is SGHKS and CDR2 YYEKEE (reference sequence). In DNA form, the CDR3 reads TGTGCCAGCAGCCTCGGACAGGGTGAAAAACTGTTTTTT. It yields the protein CASSLGQGEKLFF.

This clone came up once. The CDR3 DNA is TGTGCCAGCTCACCCGGGACAGGGAGAACCGGGGAGCTGTTTTTT. It encodes CASSPGTGRTGELFF. The chain joins TRBV18 to TRBJ2-2; 9 bases are shared with TRBD1. Germline assignment: CDR1 KGHSH and CDR2 LQKENI. The CDR3 has 15 residues. J was trimmed by 5 bases and V by 3 bases; bases with no gene match: 4. The full variable domain, with the rest looked up from reference TRBV18 and TRBJ2-2, is NAGVMQNPRHLVRRRGQEARLRCSPMKGHSHVYWYRQLPEEGLKFMVYLQKENIIDESGMPKERFSAEFPKEGPSILRIQQVVRGDSAAYFCASSPGTGRTGELFFGEGSRLTVL.

The chain employs TRBV7-9 and TRBJ1-3, with D unclear. Trimming removed 5 bases at V and 4 bases at J, with 15 bases between. CDR1 is SEHNR, CDR2 FQNEAQ, per germline (reference sequence). CDR3 length: 15 residues. CDR3 sequence reads: CASSPTGKIGNTIYF. In DNA form, the CDR3 reads TGTGCCAGCAGCCCGACGGGAAAAATCGGAAACACCATATATTTT.

V is TRBV7-6 and J is TRBJ2-2; 10 nucleotides agree with TRBD1. CDR1 is SGHVS and CDR2 is FNYEAQ in the germline V gene. This CDR3 region has 16 residues. The V gene end was trimmed by 4 bases and the J gene end by 6 bases; junction bases not matched to a gene: 8. The CDR3 region is CASSSQAGQGAGELFF. As DNA, the CDR3 is TGTGCCAGCAGCTCTCAGGCAGGACAGGGGGCCGGGGAGCTGTTTTTT.

The CDR3 coding sequence is TGCGCCAGCAGCCTAGATGGGACAGGGGATTTTGGGGCCAACGTCCTGACTTTC. Amino acid sequence: CASSLDGTGDFGANVLTF. This chain uses TRBV4-1 with TRBJ2-6; 10 bases fit TRBD1. J lost 3 bases, V lost 4 bases, and 9 bases had no gene match. This CDR3 is 18 amino acids long. Germline-derived CDR1 and CDR2 are MGHRA and YSYEKL.

This clone was counted a few times. The chain links TRBV6-1 to TRBJ1-2; D is possibly TRBD1 (6 bases). The CDR3 length is 14 residues. V was shortened by 3 bases and J by 6 bases, with 14 bases between the two germline ends. From germline, CDR1 is MNHNS and CDR2 SASEGT. CDR3: CASSDRGAKNGYTF. Here the CDR3 DNA reads TGTGCCAGCAGTGACCGGGGGGCGAAAAATGGCTACACCTTC.

A note on this clone: Other nucleotide sequences from this sample produce the same CDR3. The chain is built from TRBV12-3 or TRBV12-4 and TRBJ1-1, with D unresolved. CDR3 length equals 13 residues. Between the trimmed V and J ends, which lost 3 bases and 1 base, there was a span of 6 bases. CDR3 in amino acids: CASSLTGNTEAFF. CDR3 in DNA: TGTGCCAGCAGTTTGACGGGGAACACTGAAGCTTTCTTT.

The rearrangement links TRBV5-1 to TRBJ2-2; D is ambiguous. V gave up 6 bases and J gave up 0 bases, with 9 bases separating them. The CDR3 loop spans 14 amino acids. The germline CDR1 and CDR2 sequences are SGHRS and YFSETQ. Written as DNA, the CDR3 is TGCGCCAGCAACATTGCACCGAACACCGGGGAGCTGTTTTTT. Its protein product is CASNIAPNTGELFF.

This sequence joins TRBV19 and TRBJ1-3; no firm D call. Trimming pared 8 bases from V and 3 bases from J, leaving 14 bases between. The CDR3 extends over 14 amino acids. Germline CDR1 LNHDA, CDR2 SQIVND (reference sequence). This CDR3 reads CASSEGPSGNTIYF. CDR3 nucleotide sequence: TGTGCCAGTTCCGAGGGCCCAAGTGGAAACACCATATATTTT.

The chain is built from TRBV24-1 and TRBJ2-5, with D tentatively TRBD1 (6 bases). Deletions cut 4 bases from V and 2 bases from J, with 13 bases between. The CDR3 covers 15 residues. Germline loops: CDR1 KGHDR, CDR2 SFDVKD. The CDR3: CATSDLQGSQETQYF. The CDR3 nucleotides are TGTGCCACCAGTGACTTACAGGGATCACAAGAGACCCAGTACTTC.

V is TRBV9 and J is TRBJ2-1; possible D gene TRBD1, 6 bases. CDR1 SGDLS and CDR2 YYNGEE come from the germline V gene. V was pared by 3 bases and J by 6 bases, with 22 bases between. The CDR3 runs 17 residues. CDR3 region: CASSEPGVRTSLNEQFF. The CDR3 DNA reads TGTGCCAGCAGCGAACCAGGGGTTAGGACTTCACTCAATGAGCAGTTCTTC.

This chain joins TRBV3-1 (or the pseudogene TRBV3-2) and TRBJ2-3; TRBD2 agrees at 10 bases. V was pared by 5 bases and J by 1 base, with 15 bases of the junction left unmatched. Germline V gene lookup returns CDR1 LGHDT and CDR2 YNNKEL (reference sequence). The CDR3 loop spans 19 amino acids. In nucleotides, the CDR3 is TGTGCCAGCAGCTCAGGGGAAGCGGGAGGGCCCCCCGGCACAGATACGCAGTATTTT. This encodes CASSSGEAGGPPGTDTQYF.

The CDR3 DNA sequence: TGTGCCAGCAACCTGGACAGTAACTATGGCTACACCTTC. Residues: CASNLDSNYGYTF. The chain recombines TRBV5-4 with TRBJ1-2; weak D call: TRBD1 (6 bases). Germline loops: CDR1 SGHNT, CDR2 YYREEE (reference sequence). Trimming cost V 6 bases and J 1 base, with 10 bases left between them. The CDR3 runs 13 residues. The full variable domain, with the rest looked up from reference TRBV5-4 and TRBJ1-2, is ETGVTQSPTHLIKTRGQQVTLRCSSQSGHNTVSWYQQALGQGPQFIFQYYREEENGRGNFPPRFSGLQFPNYSSELNVNALELDDSALYLCASNLDSNYGYTFGSGTRLTVV.

CDR3 protein: CASSVALGGQETQYF. The CDR3, as DNA: TGTGCCAGCAGCGTAGCCTTGGGGGGCCAAGAGACCCAGTACTTC. V is TRBV9 and J is TRBJ2-5; D is perhaps TRBD2 (6 bases). The germline V gene has CDR1 SGDLS and CDR2 YYNGEE. The V gene lost 0 bases and the J gene lost 1 base, with 10 bases spanning the gap. The CDR3 spans 15 residues.

This clone appeared a single time. The chain joins TRBV18 to TRBJ1-1; 7 positions match TRBD1. This CDR3 is 13 amino acids long. Germline values: CDR1 KGHSH, CDR2 LQKENI. The J segment lost 4 bases and the V segment lost 8 bases, leaving 7 bases of the junction unmatched. The CDR3 spells CASALRGRTEAFF. The DNA for the CDR3 is TGTGCCAGCGCCCTGAGGGGGCGCACTGAAGCTTTCTTT.

The V and J genes are TRBV6-5 and TRBJ1-1, with D possibly matching TRBD1 (6 bases). V was pared by 2 bases and J by 7 bases, with 17 bases between. In germline, CDR1 is MNHEY, CDR2 SVGAGI. There are 15 residues in the CDR3. DNA for the CDR3: TGTGCCAGCAGTTACAGCGGGGGCTCCGACCATGAAGCTTTCTTT. Its translation: CASSYSGGSDHEAFF.

V is TRBV9 and J is TRBJ1-5, with D perhaps TRBD1 (6 bases). This CDR3 has 14 amino acids. Germline CDR1 SGDLS, CDR2 YYNGEE. The V and J ends lost 4 bases and 5 bases respectively, with 13 bases between them. CDR3 DNA: TGTGCCAGCAGCCCGGGACCAGGGGATCAGCCCCAGCATTTT. Translating gives CASSPGPGDQPQHF.

The chain uses TRBV7-9 and TRBJ2-7; maybe TRBD1 (6 bases). This CDR3 comprises 16 residues. Looked up from germline, CDR1 is SEHNR and CDR2 is FQNEAQ (reference sequence). Trimming removed 2 bases at V and 0 bases at J, with 14 bases between. This CDR3 is CASSLTGQGSSYEQYF. The CDR3 DNA reads as TGTGCCAGCAGCTTAACGGGGCAGGGGAGCTCCTACGAGCAGTACTTC. Full variable domain (rest looked up from reference TRBV7-9 and TRBJ2-7): DTGVSQNPRHKITKRGQNVTFRCDPISEHNRLYWYRQTLGQGPEFLTYFQNEAQLEKSRLLSDRFSAERPKGSFSTLEIQRTEQGDSAMYLCASSLTGQGSSYEQYFGPGTRLTVT.

The rearrangement joins TRBV4-3 to TRBJ1-1; no reliable D call. Per the germline V gene, CDR1 is LGHNA and CDR2 is YSLEER. V lost 1 base, J lost 5 bases, and 14 bases lay in between. The CDR3 loop spans 15 amino acids. As DNA, the CDR3 is TGCGCCAGCAGCCAAGGGTCGGGAATAGGAACTGAAGCTTTCTTT. This sequence encodes CASSQGSGIGTEAFF.

The chain links TRBV9 to TRBJ2-3; 11 bases fit TRBD2. Germline V lookup: CDR1 SGDLS, CDR2 YYNGEE. The V segment lost 4 bases and the J segment 0 bases; nucleotides outside the gene matches: 4. The CDR3 has 16 amino acids. In nucleotides, the CDR3 is TGTGCCAGCAGCTTTGGGACTAGCGGCAGCACAGATACGCAGTATTTT. This gives the protein CASSFGTSGSTDTQYF.

This clone appeared once. The V and J genes are TRBV7-2 and TRBJ2-4, with 12 nucleotides matching TRBD2. V lost 5 bases, J lost 5 bases, and 7 bases stayed unmatched. Germline V lookup: CDR1 SGHTA, CDR2 FQGNSA. This CDR3 has 16 residues. CDR3 nucleotides: TGTGCCAGCAGCCCAAGTTCTAGCGGGAGGGAAAACATTCAGTACTTC. Encoded protein: CASSPSSSGRENIQYF. The variable domain in full, completed from reference TRBV7-2 and TRBJ2-4, reads GAGVSQSPSNKVTEKGKDVELRCDPISGHTALYWYRQSLGQGLEFLIYFQGNSAPDKSGLPSDRFSAERTGGSVSTLTIQRTQQEDSAVYLCASSPSSSGRENIQYFGAGTRLSVL.

The chain links TRBV6-4 to TRBJ2-3, with TRBD2 as a possible D gene (6 bases). V was shortened by 10 bases and J by 3 bases, with 17 bases between the two germline ends. The CDR3 consists of 14 residues. Germline V gene sequence: CDR1 MRHNA, CDR2 SNTAGT. The CDR3: CAKPGLLLTDTQYF. The DNA for the CDR3 is TGTGCCAAGCCGGGACTCCTATTAACAGATACGCAGTATTTT.

The V gene is TRBV7-3, the J gene TRBJ1-2, with 9 bases that match TRBD1. With 4 bases clipped from V and 8 bases from J, the junction kept 5 bases outside the gene matches. CDR3 length: 13 amino acids. CDR1 is SGHTA, CDR2 FQGTGA, per germline. In DNA form, the CDR3 reads TGTGCCAGCAGCTCGGGACAGGGAGGCGGCTACACCTTC. The encoded protein is CASSSGQGGGYTF.

As for this clone: The germline gene is not matched at one end of the junction; a read error may be the cause. The V gene is TRBV28, the J gene TRBJ2-1; 8 bases line up with TRBD1. Germline V gene data show CDR1 as MDHEN and CDR2 as SYDVKM. The CDR3 totals 11 residues. CDR3 nucleotide sequence: TGTGCCAGCAGTTTCCGGGACAGGCGTCTCTTC. Its protein product is CASSFRDRRLF.

The CDR3 coding sequence is TGTGCCAGCAGCTGGGGACTAGCCTCTACCGGGGAGCTGTTTTTT. Amino acid sequence: CASSWGLASTGELFF. The chain links TRBV7-8 to TRBJ2-2; 9 nucleotides align to TRBD2. The CDR3 is made up of 15 amino acids. The V and J ends lost 4 bases and 5 bases, in that order; junction bases with no gene match: 5. From germline, CDR1 is SGHVS and CDR2 FQNEAQ. The full variable domain, rest sourced from reference TRBV7-8 and TRBJ2-2, is GAGVSQSPRYKVAKRGQDVALRCDPISGHVSLFWYQQALGQGPEFLTYFQNEAQLDKSGLPSDRFFAERPEGSVSTLKIQRTQQEDSAVYLCASSWGLASTGELFFGEGSRLTVL.

This sequence joins TRBV5-1 and TRBJ2-7, with TRBD2 as a possible D gene (6 bases). V dropped 0 bases and J dropped 0 bases, with 10 bases sitting between them. The germline V gene has CDR1 SGHRS and CDR2 YFSETQ. The CDR3 length is 15 residues. The CDR3 loop reads CASSLGSGPSYEQYF. DNA of the CDR3: TGCGCCAGCAGCTTGGGGAGCGGGCCCTCCTACGAGCAGTACTTC.